These 13 T cell receptor beta chains originate from one sample sequenced in a study of beta chain features in type 1 diabetes. Broader study findings: Among patients with Type 1 diabetes, TCRB CDR3s were moderately but significantly shorter in every one of the four CD4+ subsets.

Since all of the isolated RNA was reverse transcribed, expressed TCRB transcripts were what got sequenced. TCRdb keeps only in-frame clones here, not all; method: immunoSEQ multiplex PCR. The profile shows about 260,000 clones, about a fifth of them singletons. No antigen has been assigned to these receptors. Input material: naive CD4+ T cells from blood. These receptors were obtained from a woman aged 40 to 50 with type 1 diabetes.

This clone was counted between two and nine times. V gene TRBV6-6 combines with J gene TRBJ1-1; D is perhaps TRBD1 (5 bases). Germline values: CDR1 MNHNY, CDR2 SVGAGI (reference sequence). The CDR3 is 14 amino acids. Trimming shortened V by 0 bases and J by 5 bases, and 10 bases separated the two germline ends. The CDR3 DNA is TGTGCCAGCAGTTACTCGACAGCCCAGACTGAAGCTTTCTTT. It codes for CASSYSTAQTEAFF.

This clone was seen a handful of times. This chain uses TRBV5-8 with TRBJ1-2; D possibly corresponds to TRBD1 (5 bases). Germline V gene sequence: CDR1 SGHTS, CDR2 YDEGEE. The CDR3 runs 13 residues. V lost 4 bases and J 5 bases, leaving 12 bases between the germline ends. The CDR3 nucleotides are TGTGCCAGCAGCCCTGGCAGGGTATATGGCTACACCTTC. Translated, it gives CASSPGRVYGYTF.

This chain connects TRBV4-2 to TRBJ2-2, with 13 nucleotides matching TRBD2. CDR1 and CDR2 (germline): LGHNA, YNFKEQ. The CDR3 has 17 residues. V trimming: 0 bases; J trimming: 7 bases; junction bases outside the gene matches: 5. The CDR3 here is CASSQETLAGGDGELFF. The CDR3 DNA follows: TGTGCCAGCAGCCAAGAGACACTAGCGGGAGGGGACGGGGAGCTGTTTTTT.

This chain joins TRBV9 and TRBJ2-1, with TRBD2 as a possible D gene (5 bases). Germline V CDR1 and CDR2: SGDLS, YYNGEE. The CDR3 covers 14 residues. Trimming took 2 bases from V and 2 from J, leaving 8 bases between them. CDR3 nucleotide sequence: TGTGCCAGCAGCGTCTCCGGGACCTACAATGAGCAGTTCTTC. Amino acids: CASSVSGTYNEQFF.

A note on this clone: Distinct nucleotide sequences in the sample also encode this CDR3. The chain couples TRBV9 to TRBJ2-1, with 10 positions matching TRBD2. Germline V gene data show CDR1 as SGDLS and CDR2 as YYNGEE. This CDR3 region has 15 residues. Trimming cost V 1 base and J 3 bases; bases outside gene matches: 1. CDR3 bases: TGTGCCAGCAGCGTACGACTAGCGGGCTACAATGAGCAGTTCTTC. This codes for CASSVRLAGYNEQFF.

There are a few counts of this clone. J is TRBJ1-5 and V is TRBV30, with D possibly being TRBD1 (6 bases). This CDR3 comprises 14 residues. CDR1 is GTSNPN and CDR2 is SVGIG in the germline V gene (reference sequence). With 5 bases removed from V and 4 bases from J, the gap between germline ends came to 15 bases. CDR3 DNA sequence: TGTGCCTGGGGCCTGGGACATTTAAATCAGCCCCAGCATTTT. Its protein is CAWGLGHLNQPQHF.

The chain combines TRBV4-2 with TRBJ2-5; 11 bases align to TRBD2. The junction had 0 bases not matched to a gene; V was cut back by 4 bases and J by 2 bases. Germline V gene sequence: CDR1 LGHNA, CDR2 YNFKEQ. The CDR3 has 14 residues. The CDR3 sequence: CASSRTSGQETQYF. CDR3 DNA: TGTGCCAGCAGCCGGACTAGCGGGCAAGAGACCCAGTACTTC.

This chain uses TRBV4-3 with TRBJ1-6; no clear D. Trimming removed 0 bases at V and 0 bases at J, with 6 bases between. Per the germline V gene, CDR1 is LGHNA and CDR2 is YSLEER. This CDR3 contains 16 residues. This CDR3 reads CASSQELSSYNSPLHF. The CDR3 DNA reads as TGCGCCAGCAGCCAAGAGCTCAGCTCCTATAATTCACCCCTCCACTTT.

V and J are TRBV6-5 and TRBJ2-5, with D possibly being TRBD2 (6 bases). Trimming took 5 bases from V and 3 from J, leaving 16 bases between them. Germline CDR1 MNHEY, CDR2 SVGAGI. The CDR3 has 15 residues. CDR3 in amino acids: CASSRDLAVEETQYF. The CDR3 DNA reads TGTGCCAGCAGTCGCGATTTAGCGGTGGAAGAGACCCAGTACTTC.

This clone has just a few counts. The CDR3 DNA follows: TGCGCCAGCAGCCAAAGTACAGGGCCGAACACTGAAGCTTTCTTT. Its protein is CASSQSTGPNTEAFF. The genes are TRBV5-1 and TRBJ1-1; possibly TRBD1 for D (6 bases). CDR1 is SGHRS and CDR2 is YFSETQ in the germline V gene. This CDR3 has 15 amino acids. The V end was cut by 4 bases, the J end by 1 base, with 14 bases between.

This clone was observed a handful of times. This rearrangement joins TRBV28 to TRBJ2-1, with 14 bases lining up with TRBD2. The CDR3 consists of 15 residues. Germline values: CDR1 MDHEN, CDR2 SYDVKM. V was clipped by 8 bases and J by 2 bases; unmatched bases: 2. CDR3 in DNA: TGTGCCAGCGGACTAGCGGGAGGAACCTACAATGAGCAGTTCTTC. It codes for CASGLAGGTYNEQFF.

This chain joins TRBV9 and TRBJ2-7; 10 positions match TRBD1. The germline CDR1 and CDR2 sequences are SGDLS and YYNGEE. Trimming removed 3 bases from V and 5 bases from J; junction bases left unmatched: 11. The CDR3 sequence is 16 residues long. The CDR3 DNA reads TGTGCCAGCAGCGAGCTCCCCGGGACAGGGGACCACGAGCAGTACTTC. Its protein product is CASSELPGTGDHEQYF. Supplemented by reference TRBV9 and TRBJ2-7, the full variable domain reads DSGVTQTPKHLITATGQRVTLRCSPRSGDLSVYWYQQSLDQGLQFLIQYYNGEERAKGNILERFSAQQFPDLHSELNLSSLELGDSALYFCASSELPGTGDHEQYFGPGTRLTVT.

This rearrangement joins TRBV9 to TRBJ2-1; perhaps TRBD2 as D (6 bases). CDR3 size: 14 residues. With 2 bases removed from V and 6 bases from J, the gap between germline ends came to 12 bases. Per germline, CDR1 SGDLS and CDR2 YYNGEE. The CDR3 protein is CASSVPPEGNEQFF. DNA of the CDR3: TGTGCCAGCAGCGTTCCCCCGGAGGGCAATGAGCAGTTCTTC. Looking up the rest from reference TRBV9 and TRBJ2-1 gives the full variable domain: DSGVTQTPKHLITATGQRVTLRCSPRSGDLSVYWYQQSLDQGLQFLIQYYNGEERAKGNILERFSAQQFPDLHSELNLSSLELGDSALYFCASSVPPEGNEQFFGPGTRLTVL.